These T cell receptor beta chains were read from a single sample in a study of blood T cell repertoires in COVID-19. Assay used: immunoSEQ multiplex PCR; TCRdb lists only in-frame clones, some missing. The sample includes 450,000 or so clones, around 91% of them seen just once. Material: peripheral blood. The source of these receptors is a woman aged 40 to 55 with COVID-19, enrolled during active disease. Each CDR3 is given with its conserved first and last residue. A D gene is named only where the DNA matches it firmly. Rows give clone size only sometimes, using once, few, many, or a class for an expanded clone.

v_call: TRBV7-3
j_call: TRBJ2-7
d_call: TRBD1
clone_size: NA
cdr3_nt: TGTGCCAGCAGCCCCGCCGGGACAGGGGGGCAGCAGTACTTC
cdr3_aa: CASSPAGTGGQQYF

v_call: TRBV6-1
j_call: TRBJ2-1
d_call: TRBD1
clone_size: NA
cdr3_nt: TGTGCCAGCAGTGAAGCGCTGGGACAGTCCTCAGGGCAGTTCTTC
cdr3_aa: CASSEALGQSSGQFF

v_call: TRBV7-6
j_call: TRBJ1-4
d_call: TRBD1
clone_size: NA
cdr3_nt: TGTGCCAGCACCCGTAAACGGGGACAGGCAACTAATGAAAAACTGTTTTTT
cdr3_aa: CASTRKRGQATNEKLFF

v_call: TRBV6-5
j_call: TRBJ2-7
d_call: TRBD1
clone_size: NA
cdr3_nt: TGTGCCAGCAGTTACACGACAGGGCACGAGCAGTACTTC
cdr3_aa: CASSYTTGHEQYF

v_call: TRBV11-3
j_call: TRBJ2-1
d_call: TRBD1
clone_size: NA
cdr3_nt: TGTGCCAGCAGCTCGGGACAGGGGGCCATCTCCTACAATGAGCAGTTCTTC
cdr3_aa: CASSSGQGAISYNEQFF

v_call: TRBV27
j_call: TRBJ2-5
d_call: TRBD2
clone_size: NA
cdr3_nt: TGTGCCAGCAGTTTATCACCGGGACTAGCGGGAGGAGAGACCCAGTACTTC
cdr3_aa: CASSLSPGLAGGETQYF

v_call: TRBV7-9
j_call: TRBJ1-6
d_call: NA
clone_size: NA
cdr3_nt: TGTGCCAGCAAAGCGGGGGGTGAAGGTTCACCCCTCCACTTT
cdr3_aa: CASKAGGEGSPLHF

v_call: TRBV27
j_call: TRBJ2-7
d_call: TRBD1
clone_size: NA
cdr3_nt: TGTGCCAGCAAGATTTTCGCGGGGACAGGGATTGACGAGCAGTACTTC
cdr3_aa: CASKIFAGTGIDEQYF

v_call: TRBV29-1
j_call: TRBJ1-1
d_call: NA
clone_size: NA
cdr3_nt: TGCAGCGTTACAGGATTTTACGATGAAGCTTTCTTT
cdr3_aa: CSVTGFYDEAFF

v_call: TRBV19
j_call: TRBJ1-1
d_call: TRBD1
clone_size: NA
cdr3_nt: TGTGCCAGTATGAGGACAGGGTTGTACACTGAAGCTTTCTTT
cdr3_aa: CASMRTGLYTEAFF

v_call: TRBV28
j_call: TRBJ2-2
d_call: NA
clone_size: NA
cdr3_nt: TGTGCCAGCACGGCAGGGTGGTACACCGGGGAGCTGTTTTTT
cdr3_aa: CASTAGWYTGELFF

v_call: TRBV27
j_call: TRBJ2-1
d_call: TRBD2
clone_size: NA
cdr3_nt: TGTGCCAGCAGCACCGACATGGGAGGCGGGGGGGGGTACAATGAGCAGTTCTTC
cdr3_aa: CASSTDMGGGGGYNEQFF

v_call: TRBV24-1
j_call: TRBJ1-1
d_call: NA
clone_size: NA
cdr3_nt: TGTGCCACCAGAAAGGGGGGGGGAAACACTGAAGCTTTCTTT
cdr3_aa: CATRKGGGNTEAFF

v_call: TRBV5-6
j_call: TRBJ2-7
d_call: NA
clone_size: NA
cdr3_nt: TGTGCCAGCAGCTTGGCGTTCGAGCAGTACTTC
cdr3_aa: CASSLAFEQYF

v_call: TRBV27
j_call: TRBJ2-5
d_call: TRBD2
clone_size: once
cdr3_nt: TGTGCCAGCAGCAAGTTGAGTCTAGCGGGATCAGAGACCCAGTACTTC
cdr3_aa: CASSKLSLAGSETQYF

v_call: TRBV5-1
j_call: TRBJ1-1
d_call: NA
clone_size: NA
cdr3_nt: TGCGCCAGCAGCCCGGGGTCGACGGTGAACACTGAAGCTTTCTTT
cdr3_aa: CASSPGSTVNTEAFF

v_call: TRBV28
j_call: TRBJ2-2
d_call: NA
clone_size: NA
cdr3_nt: TGTGCCAGCAGAAGTCAGGGTTTCGGCGGGGAGCTGTTTTTT
cdr3_aa: CASRSQGFGGELFF

v_call: TRBV4-1
j_call: TRBJ2-1
d_call: NA
clone_size: NA
cdr3_nt: TGCGCCAGCAGCCAAGATGCGGGGACTTCCTGGCACAATGAGCAGTTCTTC
cdr3_aa: CASSQDAGTSWHNEQFF

v_call: TRBV28
j_call: TRBJ2-1
d_call: TRBD1
clone_size: few
cdr3_nt: TGTGCCAGCCTGACAGGGTATAGTGAGCAGTTCTTC
cdr3_aa: CASLTGYSEQFF

v_call: TRBV6-1
j_call: TRBJ1-2
d_call: TRBD1
clone_size: NA
cdr3_nt: TGTGCCAGCAGCGAAGACGGGACAGGGGACTATGGCTACACCTTC
cdr3_aa: CASSEDGTGDYGYTF

v_call: TRBV4-2
j_call: TRBJ2-3
d_call: TRBD2
clone_size: once
cdr3_nt: TGTGCCAGCAGCCAAACCCAGCGGGGGGGAGGGGATACGCAGTATTTT
cdr3_aa: CASSQTQRGGGDTQYF

v_call: TRBV4-2
j_call: TRBJ1-2
d_call: TRBD1
clone_size: NA
cdr3_nt: TGTGCCAGCAGCCAAGAAGGGGACAGGCGAGGCTACACCTTC
cdr3_aa: CASSQEGDRRGYTF

v_call: TRBV24-1
j_call: TRBJ1-2
d_call: TRBD1
clone_size: NA
cdr3_nt: TGTGCCACCAGTGATGCGCCGACAGGGGGCTATGGCTACACCTTC
cdr3_aa: CATSDAPTGGYGYTF

v_call: TRBV19
j_call: TRBJ1-5
d_call: NA
clone_size: NA
cdr3_nt: TGTGCCAGTAGTATTTTTTCGAGGTTTCGAAATCAGCCCCAGCATTTT
cdr3_aa: CASSIFSRFRNQPQHF

v_call: TRBV18
j_call: TRBJ2-3
d_call: NA
clone_size: NA
cdr3_nt: TGTGCCAGCTCACCGCAGAGAGCGGGCCCAGATACGCAGTATTTT
cdr3_aa: CASSPQRAGPDTQYF

v_call: TRBV28
j_call: TRBJ1-5
d_call: TRBD1
clone_size: NA
cdr3_nt: TGTGCCAGCAGTTTACCGGGACAGGGCAGTCAGCCCCAGCATTTT
cdr3_aa: CASSLPGQGSQPQHF

v_call: TRBV2
j_call: TRBJ1-4
d_call: NA
clone_size: NA
cdr3_nt: TGTGCCAGCAATATCCGGGGTTCCCGGGGAGAAAAACTGTTTTTT
cdr3_aa: CASNIRGSRGEKLFF